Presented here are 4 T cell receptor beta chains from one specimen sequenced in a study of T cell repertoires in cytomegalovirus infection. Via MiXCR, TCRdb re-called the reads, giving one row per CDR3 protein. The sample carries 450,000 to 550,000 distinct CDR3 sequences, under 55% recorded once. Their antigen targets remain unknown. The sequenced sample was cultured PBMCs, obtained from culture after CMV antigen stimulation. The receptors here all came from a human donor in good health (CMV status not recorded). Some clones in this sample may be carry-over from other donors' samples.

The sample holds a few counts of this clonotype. The DNA of the CDR3 is TGTGCCAGCAGTGGTGGACAGGTCGGATATGGCTACACCTTC. Encoded protein: CASSGGQVGYGYTF. The chain has TRBV6-1 and TRBJ1-2, with 7 bases aligning to TRBD1. Germline V gene sequence: CDR1 MNHNS, CDR2 SASEGT. The CDR3 runs 14 residues. Germline trimming cut 4 bases from V and 5 bases from J; bases unmatched to any gene: 7.

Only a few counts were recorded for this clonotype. CDR3 sequence: CASNSPGLTDTQYF. CDR3 sequence (DNA): TGTGCCAGCAACAGCCCGGGACTCACAGATACGCAGTATTTT. This sequence joins TRBV7-2 and TRBJ2-3; D might be TRBD2 (6 bases). Trimming took 7 bases from V and 2 from J, leaving 13 bases between them. The germline V gene encodes CDR1 SGHTA and CDR2 FQGNSA. CDR3 length equals 14 residues.

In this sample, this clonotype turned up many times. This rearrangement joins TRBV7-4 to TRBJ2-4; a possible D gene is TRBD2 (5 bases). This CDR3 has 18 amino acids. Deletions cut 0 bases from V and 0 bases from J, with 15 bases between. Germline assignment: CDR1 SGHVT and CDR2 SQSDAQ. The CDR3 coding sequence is TGTGCCAGCAGCTTAGCGCTATGGTGGAGGCTAGCCAAAAACATTCAGTACTTC. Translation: CASSLALWWRLAKNIQYF.

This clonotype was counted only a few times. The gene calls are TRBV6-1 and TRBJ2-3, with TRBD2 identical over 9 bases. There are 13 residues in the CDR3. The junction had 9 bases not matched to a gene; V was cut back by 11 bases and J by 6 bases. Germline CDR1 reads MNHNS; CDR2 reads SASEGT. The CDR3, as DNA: TGTGCCGGAGGTCTAGCGGGGTCGGATACGCAGTATTTT. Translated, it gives CAGGLAGSDTQYF.